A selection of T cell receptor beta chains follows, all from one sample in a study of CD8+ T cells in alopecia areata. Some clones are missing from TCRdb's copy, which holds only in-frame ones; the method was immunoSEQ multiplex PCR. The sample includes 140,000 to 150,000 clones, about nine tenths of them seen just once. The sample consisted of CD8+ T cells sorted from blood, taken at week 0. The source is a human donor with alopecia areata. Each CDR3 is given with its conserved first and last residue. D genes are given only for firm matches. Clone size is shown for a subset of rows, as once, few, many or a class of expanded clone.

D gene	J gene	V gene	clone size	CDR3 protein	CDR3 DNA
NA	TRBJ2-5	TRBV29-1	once	CSVEGDAETQYF	TGCAGCGTTGAAGGTGACGCAGAGACCCAGTACTTC
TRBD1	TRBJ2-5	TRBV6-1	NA	CASSQTGTEGETQYF	TGTGCCAGCAGTCAAACCGGGACAGAAGGAGAGACCCAGTACTTC
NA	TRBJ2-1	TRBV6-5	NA	CATKADSYNEQFF	TGTGCCACTAAAGCGGACTCCTACAATGAGCAGTTCTTC
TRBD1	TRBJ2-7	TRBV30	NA	CAWSVPTTGWADEQYF	TGTGCCTGGAGTGTACCCACGACAGGGTGGGCGGACGAGCAGTACTTC
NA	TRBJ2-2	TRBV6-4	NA	CASSPDGVGELFF	TGTGCCAGCAGTCCGGATGGGGTCGGGGAGCTGTTTTTT
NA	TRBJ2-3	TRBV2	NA	CARERGTSTDTQYF	TGTGCCAGAGAACGGGGGACTAGCACAGATACGCAGTATTTT
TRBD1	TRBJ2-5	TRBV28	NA	CASSFPTGGQETQYF	TGTGCCAGCAGCTTCCCAACAGGGGGCCAAGAGACCCAGTACTTC
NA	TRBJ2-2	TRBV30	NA	CAWSVGPGSGELFF	TGTGCCTGGAGTGTAGGCCCCGGGTCCGGGGAGCTGTTTTTT
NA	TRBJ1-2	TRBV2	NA	CAHWRGVIPYGWRPWYGHTF	TGTGCCCACTGGAGGGGGGTTATTCCCTATGGCTGGAGGCCTTGGTATGGCCACACCTTC
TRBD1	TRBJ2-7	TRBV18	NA	CASSPVAVMGFGTAMSYEQYF	TGTGCCAGCTCACCAGTCGCGGTAATGGGTTTTGGGACAGCTATGTCCTACGAGCAGTACTTC
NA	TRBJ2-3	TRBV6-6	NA	CASSYVVGDTQYF	TGTGCCAGCAGTTACGTAGTGGGGGATACGCAGTATTTT
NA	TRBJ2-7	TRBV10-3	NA	CAISDQTYYEQYF	TGTGCCATCAGTGACCAGACTTACTACGAGCAGTACTTC
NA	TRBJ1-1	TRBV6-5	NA	CASRLGMLNTEAFF	TGTGCCAGCAGACTGGGGATGCTGAACACTGAAGCTTTCTTT
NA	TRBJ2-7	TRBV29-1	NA	CSVEERVTYEQYF	TGCAGCGTTGAAGAACGTGTAACCTACGAGCAGTACTTC
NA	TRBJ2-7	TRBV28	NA	CASSRGYEQYF	TGTGCCAGCAGCCGGGGCTACGAGCAGTACTTC
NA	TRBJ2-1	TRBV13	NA	CASSLGRGNEQFF	TGTGCCAGCAGCTTAGGTCGGGGGAATGAGCAGTTCTTC
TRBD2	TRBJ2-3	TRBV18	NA	CASSPNSGITDTQYF	TGTGCCAGCTCACCAAATAGCGGGATAACAGATACGCAGTATTTT
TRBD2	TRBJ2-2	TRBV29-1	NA	CSAAPGGTANTGELFF	TGCAGCGCCGCCCCGGGGGGGACCGCGAACACCGGGGAGCTGTTTTTT
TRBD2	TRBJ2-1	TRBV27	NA	CASFSGLAGALEQFF	TGTGCCAGCTTTTCAGGACTAGCGGGAGCATTAGAGCAGTTCTTC
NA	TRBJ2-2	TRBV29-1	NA	CSVLTLFTGELFF	TGCAGCGTGCTCACACTTTTCACCGGGGAGCTGTTTTTT
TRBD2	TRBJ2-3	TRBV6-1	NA	CASSDGPAGAQGTDTQYF	TGTGCCAGCAGTGACGGGCCAGCGGGAGCTCAGGGCACAGATACGCAGTATTTT
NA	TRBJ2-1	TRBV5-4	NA	CASSFGGGPDEQFF	TGTGCCAGCAGCTTCGGCGGGGGCCCCGATGAGCAGTTCTTC
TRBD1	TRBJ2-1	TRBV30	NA	CAWRVAGQGSGNEQFF	TGTGCCTGGAGGGTCGCAGGACAGGGTTCAGGCAATGAGCAGTTCTTC
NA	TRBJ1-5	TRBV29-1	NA	CSVEQGGNQPQHF	TGCAGCGTCGAACAGGGAGGCAATCAGCCCCAGCATTTT
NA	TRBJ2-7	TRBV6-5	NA	CASSPQGYEQYF	TGTGCCAGCAGCCCTCAGGGTTACGAGCAGTACTTC
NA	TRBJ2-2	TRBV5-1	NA	CASSRGNTGELFF	TGCGCCAGCAGCCGGGGGAACACCGGGGAGCTGTTTTTT
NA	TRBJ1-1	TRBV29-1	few	CSVPQIPQRPTEAFF	TGCAGCGTTCCACAGATTCCCCAGAGGCCCACTGAAGCTTTCTTT
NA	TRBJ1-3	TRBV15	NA	CATSRDRGGGPGNTIYF	TGTGCCACCAGCAGAGATAGAGGGGGTGGTCCTGGAAACACCATATATTTT
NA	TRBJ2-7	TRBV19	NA	CASSFAPQGYEQYF	TGTGCCAGTAGCTTCGCCCCTCAAGGCTACGAGCAGTACTTC
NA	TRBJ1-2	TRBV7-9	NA	CASSLDSRGTVYGYTF	TGTGCCAGCAGCTTAGACTCAAGGGGGACCGTCTATGGCTACACCTTC
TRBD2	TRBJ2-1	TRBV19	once	CASRAVAGAYNEQFF	TGTGCCAGTAGGGCAGTCGCGGGAGCTTACAATGAGCAGTTCTTC
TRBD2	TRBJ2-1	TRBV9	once	CASSVWTSGSNEQFF	TGTGCCAGCAGCGTATGGACTAGCGGGAGCAATGAGCAGTTCTTC
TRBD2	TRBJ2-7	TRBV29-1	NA	CSVALAGESYEQYF	TGCAGCGTTGCGCTAGCGGGGGAGTCCTACGAGCAGTACTTC
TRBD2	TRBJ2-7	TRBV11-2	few	CASSLVTSGVTYEQYF	TGTGCCAGCAGCTTGGTAACTAGCGGGGTGACATACGAGCAGTACTTC
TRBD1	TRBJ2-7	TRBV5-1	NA	CASSLGQGASDEQYF	TGCGCCAGCAGCTTAGGGCAGGGGGCGTCTGACGAGCAGTACTTC
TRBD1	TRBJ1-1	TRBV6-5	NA	CASTEGAATEAFF	TGTGCCAGCACGGAGGGGGCCGCCACTGAAGCTTTCTTT
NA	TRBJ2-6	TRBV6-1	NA	CASREQGTGANVLTF	TGTGCCAGCAGGGAACAGGGAACTGGGGCCAACGTCCTGACTTTC
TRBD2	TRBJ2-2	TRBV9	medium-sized	CASSVEAGGPSSGELFF	TGTGCCAGCAGCGTAGAGGCGGGAGGGCCGTCAAGCGGGGAGCTGTTTTTT
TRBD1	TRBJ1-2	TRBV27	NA	CASSGRTGFGDGYTF	TGTGCCAGCAGTGGCCGGACAGGGTTTGGGGATGGCTACACCTTC
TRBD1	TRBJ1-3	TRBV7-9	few	CASSLNRDSSGNTIYF	TGTGCCAGCAGCTTAAACCGGGACAGCTCTGGAAACACCATATATTTT
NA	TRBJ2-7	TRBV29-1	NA	CSVEDPDRTSYEQYF	TGCAGCGTTGAAGACCCTGACAGAACCTCCTACGAGCAGTACTTC
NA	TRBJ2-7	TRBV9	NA	CASSPTAGSSYEQYF	TGTGCCAGCAGCCCCACGGCGGGGAGCTCCTACGAGCAGTACTTC
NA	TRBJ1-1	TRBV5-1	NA	CASSFLDRNTEAFF	TGCGCCAGCAGCTTCCTGGACAGAAACACTGAAGCTTTCTTT
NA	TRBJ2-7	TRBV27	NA	CASRERGTRTYEQYF	TGTGCCAGCAGGGAGAGGGGGACAAGGACCTACGAGCAGTACTTC
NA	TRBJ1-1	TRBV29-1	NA	CSVDLEERGEAFF	TGCAGCGTTGATCTGGAGGAACGGGGTGAAGCTTTCTTT
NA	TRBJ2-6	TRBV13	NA	CASSSRTEDSGANVLTF	TGTGCCAGCAGCTCTAGGACTGAGGACTCTGGGGCCAACGTCCTGACTTTC
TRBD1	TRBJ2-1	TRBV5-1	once	CASSGGTGGFDEQFF	TGCGCCAGCAGCGGCGGGACAGGGGGATTCGATGAGCAGTTCTTC
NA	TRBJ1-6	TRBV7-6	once	CASSLKEGSPLHF	TGTGCCAGCAGCTTAAAGGAGGGTTCACCCCTCCACTTT
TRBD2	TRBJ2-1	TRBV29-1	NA	CSADFMASGRLDNEQFF	TGCAGCGCCGACTTTATGGCTAGCGGGAGATTGGACAATGAGCAGTTCTTC
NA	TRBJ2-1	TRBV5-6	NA	CASSQRVYNEQFF	TGTGCCAGCAGCCAGAGGGTCTACAATGAGCAGTTCTTC
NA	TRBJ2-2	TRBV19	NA	CASTPGSESGELFF	TGTGCCAGTACCCCAGGAAGCGAGTCCGGGGAGCTGTTTTTT
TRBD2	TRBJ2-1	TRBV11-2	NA	CASSIWDYPGNEQFF	TGTGCCAGCAGCATATGGGACTACCCGGGGAATGAGCAGTTCTTC
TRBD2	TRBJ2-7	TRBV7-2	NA	CASSLVSLAGEGAGYEQYF	TGTGCCAGCAGCTTAGTTTCCCTAGCGGGAGAAGGGGCGGGCTACGAGCAGTACTTC
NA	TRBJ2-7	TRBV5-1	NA	CASRPTRAAYYEQYF	TGCGCCAGCAGGCCGACGCGGGCAGCTTACTACGAGCAGTACTTC